This paragraph reports one T cell receptor (beta chain). This sample was taken from a study of control samples from healthy donors and cancer patients. Profiled with immunoSEQ multiplex PCR; TCRdb holds only in-frame clones, not every one. The sample lists 70,000 to 90,000 clones, around 94% occurring once. The receptor was derived from a woman younger than 30 in good health. Input material: blood.

The CDR3 coding sequence is TGTGCCAGCAGGTATACAAGTGGAAACACCATATATTTT. Residues: CASRYTSGNTIYF. The chain couples TRBV3-1 (or the pseudogene TRBV3-2) to TRBJ1-3; no clear D gene. CDR3 length: 13 residues. V dropped 6 bases and J dropped 3 bases, with 9 bases sitting between them. Germline V gene sequence: CDR1 LGHDT, CDR2 YNNKEL (reference sequence).